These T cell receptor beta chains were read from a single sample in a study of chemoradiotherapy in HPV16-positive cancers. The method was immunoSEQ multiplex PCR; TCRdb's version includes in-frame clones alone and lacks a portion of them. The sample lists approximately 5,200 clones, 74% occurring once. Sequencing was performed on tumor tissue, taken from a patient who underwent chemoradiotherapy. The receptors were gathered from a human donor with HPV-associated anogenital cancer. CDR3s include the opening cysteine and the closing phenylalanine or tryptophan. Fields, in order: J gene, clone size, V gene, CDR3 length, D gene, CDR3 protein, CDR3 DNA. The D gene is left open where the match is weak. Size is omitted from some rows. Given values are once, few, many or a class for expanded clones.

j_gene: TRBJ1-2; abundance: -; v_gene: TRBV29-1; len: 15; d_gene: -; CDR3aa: CSVEDRVPKGYGYTF; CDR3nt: TGCAGCGTTGAAGATCGGGTCCCAAAGGGCTATGGCTACACCTTC
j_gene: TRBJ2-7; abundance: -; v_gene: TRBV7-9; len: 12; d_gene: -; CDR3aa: CASSLHSYEQYF; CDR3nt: TGTGCCAGCAGCCTACATTCCTACGAGCAGTACTTC
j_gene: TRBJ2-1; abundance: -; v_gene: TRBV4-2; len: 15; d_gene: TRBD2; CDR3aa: CASSLRGAGVNEQFF; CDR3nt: TGTGCCAGCAGCCTCCGAGGAGCGGGGGTCAATGAGCAGTTCTTC
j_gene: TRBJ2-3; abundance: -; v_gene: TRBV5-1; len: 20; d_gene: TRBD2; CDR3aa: CASSLRALRALAELTDTQYF; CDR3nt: TGCGCCAGCAGCTTGAGGGCCTTAAGGGCTCTAGCGGAGCTCACAGATACGCAGTATTTT
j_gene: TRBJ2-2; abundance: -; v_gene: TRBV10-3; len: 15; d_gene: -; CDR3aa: CAISEPRLNTGELFF; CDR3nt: TGTGCCATCAGTGAGCCCCGTTTGAACACCGGGGAGCTGTTTTTT
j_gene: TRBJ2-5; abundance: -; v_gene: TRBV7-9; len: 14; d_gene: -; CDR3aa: CASSLVGDQETQYF; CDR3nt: TGTGCCAGCAGCTTAGTCGGGGACCAAGAGACCCAGTACTTC
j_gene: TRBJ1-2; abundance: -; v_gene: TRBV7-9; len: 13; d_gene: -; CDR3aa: CASSPGQAYGYTF; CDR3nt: TGTGCCAGCAGCCCAGGACAAGCCTATGGCTACACCTTC
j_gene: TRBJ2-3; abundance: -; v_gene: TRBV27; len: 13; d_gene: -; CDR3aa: CASSFFNTDTQYF; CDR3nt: TGTGCCAGCAGTTTCTTTAACACAGATACGCAGTATTTT
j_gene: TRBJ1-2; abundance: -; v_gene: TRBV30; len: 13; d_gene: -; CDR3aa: CAWSSRGRSGYTF; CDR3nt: TGTGCCTGGAGTTCTAGAGGGCGGAGCGGCTACACCTTC
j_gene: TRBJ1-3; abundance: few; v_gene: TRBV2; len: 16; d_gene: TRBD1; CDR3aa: CASSDGQGNSGNTIYF; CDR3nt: TGTGCCAGCAGCGACGGACAGGGAAACTCTGGAAACACCATATATTTT
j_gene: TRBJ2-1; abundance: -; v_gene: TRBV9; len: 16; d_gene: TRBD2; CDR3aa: CASSPSGTSGSNEQFF; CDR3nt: TGTGCCAGCAGCCCCTCAGGGACTAGCGGGAGCAATGAGCAGTTCTTC
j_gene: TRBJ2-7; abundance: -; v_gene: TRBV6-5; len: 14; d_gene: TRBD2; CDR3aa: CASSYTTSGYEQYF; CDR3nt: TGTGCCAGCAGTTACACTACTAGCGGGTACGAGCAGTACTTC
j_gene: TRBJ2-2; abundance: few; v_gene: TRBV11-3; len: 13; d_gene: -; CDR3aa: CASSLGPTGELFF; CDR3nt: TGTGCCAGCAGCTTAGGCCCCACCGGGGAGCTGTTTTTT
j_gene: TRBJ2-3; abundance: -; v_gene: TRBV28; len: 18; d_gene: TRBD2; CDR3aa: CASSPRTSGRALTDTQYF; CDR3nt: TGTGCCAGCAGTCCCCGGACTAGCGGGAGGGCCTTGACAGATACGCAGTATTTT
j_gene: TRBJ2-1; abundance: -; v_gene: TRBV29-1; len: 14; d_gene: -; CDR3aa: CSVGRGGGYNEQFF; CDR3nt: TGCAGCGTTGGTCGGGGTGGTGGCTACAATGAGCAGTTCTTC